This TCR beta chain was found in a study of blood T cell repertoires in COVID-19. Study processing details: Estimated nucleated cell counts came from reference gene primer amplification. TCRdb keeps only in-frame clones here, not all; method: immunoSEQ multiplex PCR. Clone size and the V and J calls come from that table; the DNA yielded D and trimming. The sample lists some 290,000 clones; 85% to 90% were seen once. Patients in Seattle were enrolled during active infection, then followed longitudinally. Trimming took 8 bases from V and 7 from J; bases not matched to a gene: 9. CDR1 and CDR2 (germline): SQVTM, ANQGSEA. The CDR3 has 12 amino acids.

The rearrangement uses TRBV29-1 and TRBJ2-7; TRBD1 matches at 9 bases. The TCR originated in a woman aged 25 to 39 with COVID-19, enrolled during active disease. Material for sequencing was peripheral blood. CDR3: CSSTGTGKEQYF. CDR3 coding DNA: TGCAGCTCCACCGGGACAGGGAAAGAGCAGTACTTC.